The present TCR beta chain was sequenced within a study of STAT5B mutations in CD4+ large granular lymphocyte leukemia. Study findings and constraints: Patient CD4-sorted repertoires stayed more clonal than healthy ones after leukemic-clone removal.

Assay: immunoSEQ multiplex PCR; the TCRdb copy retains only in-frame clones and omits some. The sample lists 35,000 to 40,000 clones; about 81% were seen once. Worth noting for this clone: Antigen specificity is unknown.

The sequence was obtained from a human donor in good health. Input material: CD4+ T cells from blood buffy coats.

CDR3 protein: CASSQTGGLETQYF. As DNA, the CDR3 is TGTGCCAGCTCACAGACAGGGGGCTTGGAGACCCAGTACTTC. The rearrangement joins TRBV18 to TRBJ2-5, with 10 bases that match TRBD1. The CDR3 contains 14 residues. After removal of 4 bases from V and 5 bases from J, the junction contained 4 bases not matched to a gene. Germline V gene sequence: CDR1 KGHSH, CDR2 LQKENI.